Below are 2 T cell receptor beta chains sequenced from a single sample in a study of T cells in Graves' hyperthyroidism and ophthalmopathy. Amplified TCR beta CDR3 regions derived from RNA transcripts. A first-round RT-PCR of the TCR CDR3 used the HTBI primer set. TCRdb re-analysed the multiplex PCR reads in MiXCR, keeping a single row per CDR3 protein. There are 350,000 to 450,000 distinct CDR3 sequences in the sample; around 13% occur only once, and 8% to 13% lies in the top ten. The sequenced sample consisted of blood. These receptors were collected from a woman aged 55-75 years with Graves' hyperthyroidism.

As regards this clonotype: The CDR3 carries no conserved terminal phenylalanine or tryptophan, so it likely arises from a read error. The rearrangement uses TRBV5-4 and TRBJ2-1; tentative D call: TRBD2 (6 bases). Germline V gene sequence: CDR1 SGHNT, CDR2 YYREEE (reference sequence). V shed 0 bases and J shed 3 bases, with 10 bases lying between them. The CDR3 spans 15 residues. In DNA form, the CDR3 reads TGTGCCAGCAGCTTGGATCCAGCGGGCTACAATGAGCAGTTCTCC. Its protein is CASSLDPAGYNEQFS.

The table lists this clonotype with many counts. CDR3 sequence: CASSLLSGRYNEQFF. The CDR3 coding sequence is TGTGCCAGCAGCTTACTCAGCGGGAGATACAATGAGCAGTTCTTC. The V and J genes are TRBV7-9 and TRBJ2-1, with 8 bases matching TRBD2. The germline gives CDR1 SEHNR, CDR2 FQNEAQ (reference sequence). V shed 2 bases, J shed 4 bases, and the junction held 4 bases outside the gene matches. CDR3 size: 15 residues.